This record concerns one T cell receptor beta chain sequence. What it binds is not known. Specified time point: cycle 4 day 1 (C4D1), after less than seven weeks of nivolumab. Relapses following autologous stem cell transplantation were seen in all patients, with brentuximab vedotin exposure varying. This specimen comes from a study of PD-1 blockade in classical Hodgkin lymphoma. About the study: A 3 mg/kg intravenous dose of nivolumab was received by patients every 2 weeks.

The repertoire was sequenced with immunoSEQ multiplex PCR; TCRdb's copy has only in-frame clones and lacks some. The sample gives tens of thousands of clones, approximately 78% of which show up once; 9.4% is in the top ten. Study outcomes and limitations: Compared with baseline, CD4+ but not CD8+ TCR diversity had risen significantly by C4D1. Patients starting nivolumab under 1 year after ASCT were excluded. Complete responders showed a baseline diversity that resembled the diversity of newly diagnosed patients.

This TCR was sampled from a human donor with classical Hodgkin lymphoma. The sequences come from peripheral blood mononuclear cells (PBMCs), collected before the fourth cycle of nivolumab.

DNA for the CDR3: TGTGCCAGCAGTTTCTACAATGAGCAGTTCTTC. It encodes CASSFYNEQFF. The chain combines TRBV27 with TRBJ2-1; no definite D call. In germline, CDR1 is MNHEY, CDR2 SMNVEV (reference sequence). CDR3 size: 11 residues. V shed 3 bases and J shed 3 bases, with 0 bases lying between them.